This section outlines one T cell receptor beta chain sequence together with its context. Its target is unknown. No cell sorting was done before RNA was extracted from the tissue. CDR3 length: 16 amino acids. Germline CDR1 and CDR2: LNHDA and SQIVND (reference sequence). V was clipped by 4 bases and J by 1 base, with 16 bases between them. This sample was included in a study of tumor and adjacent non-tumor tissue in lung cancer. As for the study in general: Aged about 31 to 80 years, patients included roughly eleven men and a few women with stage I to III disease.

TCRbeta libraries were built with three rounds of nested PCR, modified from ARM-PCR. In TCRdb, the multiplex PCR reads were re-called with MiXCR into one record per CDR3 protein. The sample lists roughly 200,000 distinct CDR3 sequences, less than 80% occurring once. Study-level results: Normal lung showed higher cumulative top 100 clone frequency than tumor.

The material sequenced was lung tumor tissue. The origin of this receptor is a man aged 60 to 69 with non-small cell lung cancer. The chain links TRBV19 to TRBJ1-2; D possibly corresponds to TRBD1 (5 bases). In nucleotides, the CDR3 is TGTGCCAGTAGTACTCGACCCAGGGCGTTTAACTATGGCTACACCTTC. Protein: CASSTRPRAFNYGYTF.